This T cell receptor beta chain was recorded in a study of blood T cell repertoires in COVID-19. Authors' processing steps: By means of reference gene primer amplification, nucleated cell counts were estimated. Libraries were prepared by immunoSEQ multiplex PCR; TCRdb keeps only in-frame clonotypes and omits some of them. V and J calls and clone size follow that table, whereas D and trimming were derived from the DNA. The data hold approximately 54,000 clones, with approximately 90% observed a single time. Trimming stripped 3 bases from V and 2 bases from J, with 11 bases between. The CDR3 has 14 residues. In germline, CDR1 is WSHSY, CDR2 SAAADI.

Specimen: peripheral blood. The sequence came from a man aged 45-65 years with acute or convalescent COVID-19. This chain links TRBV10-2 with TRBJ2-7, with TRBD1 as a possible D gene (5 bases). CDR3 residues: CASSDGQGAYEQYF. Here the CDR3 DNA reads TGCGCCAGCAGTGATGGGCAGGGCGCCTACGAGCAGTACTTC.